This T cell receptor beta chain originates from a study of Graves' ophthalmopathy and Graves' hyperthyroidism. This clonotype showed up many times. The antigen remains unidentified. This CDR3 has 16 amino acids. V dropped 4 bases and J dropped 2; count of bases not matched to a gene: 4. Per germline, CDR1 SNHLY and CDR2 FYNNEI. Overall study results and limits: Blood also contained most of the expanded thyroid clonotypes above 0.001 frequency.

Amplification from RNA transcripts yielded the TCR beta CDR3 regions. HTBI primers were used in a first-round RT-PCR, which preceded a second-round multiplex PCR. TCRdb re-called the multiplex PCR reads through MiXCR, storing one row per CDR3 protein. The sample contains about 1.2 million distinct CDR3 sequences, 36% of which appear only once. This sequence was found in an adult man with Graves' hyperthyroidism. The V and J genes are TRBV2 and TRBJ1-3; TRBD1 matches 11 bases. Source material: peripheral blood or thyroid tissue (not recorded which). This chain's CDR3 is CASSGGTGGAGNTIYF. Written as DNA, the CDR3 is TGTGCCAGCAGTGGCGGGACAGGGGGAGCTGGAAACACCATATATTTT.